The sample holds many counts of the clone carrying this T cell receptor beta chain. The antigen remains undetermined. This record belongs to a study of beta chain features in type 1 diabetes. Study results and limitations: TCRB CDR3s were moderately but significantly shorter in Type 1 diabetes patients in all four CD4+ subsets. TCRB rearrangement may or may not be influenced by HLA type; here this remained unresolved.

Sequencing targeted expressed TCRB transcripts, as all isolated RNA had been reverse transcribed. TCRdb keeps only in-frame clones here, not all; method: immunoSEQ multiplex PCR. The sample holds 400,000 or so clones; around 9.6% are singletons and the top ten take about 0.6%. Central memory, naive, regulatory and stem cell-like memory CD4+ cells were sorted by CD45RO/CCR7/CD25/CD127/CD95/CD27. The authors obtained over 98% purity in all sorted populations. Germline V gives CDR1 MNHNY, CDR2 SVGAGI (reference sequence). Trimming took 0 bases from V and 5 from J, leaving 7 bases between them. The CDR3 covers 13 residues.

This clonotype was sampled from a man younger than 40 with type 1 diabetes. Input material: central memory CD4+ T cells from blood. J is TRBJ2-5 and V is TRBV6-6; tentative D call: TRBD2 (6 bases). The CDR3 DNA reads TGTGCCAGCAGTTACTCGAGCGGGGAGACCCAGTACTTC. Its protein is CASSYSSGETQYF.